Shown below are 14 T cell receptor beta chains from a single sample sequenced in a study of naive and memory T cell subsets. A UMI-containing oligonucleotide was joined by 3' ligation to the TCR cDNA template. Amplification of ligated cDNA took four PCR rounds with SP2 and nested alpha and beta constant primers. TCRdb used MiXCR to reprocess the 5' RACE reads, holding one entry per CDR3 protein. In the table there are 55,000 to 70,000 distinct CDR3 sequences, 6% to 8.5% of which are singletons. The origin of the receptors is a female donor in good health.

The chain employs TRBV6-6 and TRBJ2-7; 9 bases align to TRBD1. V lost 2 bases and J lost 7; bases outside the gene matches: 6. CDR1 is MNHNY and CDR2 is SVGAGI in the germline V gene (reference sequence). There are 14 residues in the CDR3. The CDR3 DNA follows: TGTGCCAGCAGTTACATGAGGGGGACAGGGGAGCAGTACTTC. Translation: CASSYMRGTGEQYF.

At least ten counts were recorded for this clonotype. The chain uses TRBV12-3 or TRBV12-4 and TRBJ1-2; the D is unclear. Trimming left V 3 bases short and J 5 bases short, with 13 bases between. There are 14 residues in the CDR3. CDR3 residues: CASSLDSRAYGYTF. CDR3 DNA sequence: TGTGCCAGCAGTTTGGACTCCCGGGCGTATGGCTACACCTTC.

A few counts support this clonotype. The chain links TRBV7-2 to TRBJ1-1; D is ambiguous. Germline V gene data show CDR1 as SGHTA and CDR2 as FQGNSA. The CDR3 runs 13 residues. Trimming pared 3 bases from V and 9 bases from J, leaving 14 bases between. The CDR3 loop reads CASSFSGRAKAFF. CDR3 bases: TGTGCCAGCAGCTTTTCCGGACGGGCCAAAGCTTTCTTT.

This clonotype was counted many times. The rearrangement links TRBV10-3 to TRBJ2-7; 7 bases are a match to TRBD1. This CDR3 contains 14 residues. Trimming at V came to 3 bases and at J to 0 bases, leaving 2 bases not matched to a gene. CDR1 and CDR2 (germline): ENHRY, SYGVKD. The DNA for the CDR3 is TGTGCCATCAGTGACAGGGGGTCCTCCTACGAGCAGTACTTC. Translation gives CAISDRGSSYEQYF.

This clonotype was observed a handful of times. CDR3: CASSFRPYPGQGIGSNQPQHF. Written as DNA, the CDR3 is TGTGCCAGCAGTTTTCGACCGTACCCGGGACAGGGAATCGGGAGCAATCAGCCCCAGCATTTT. The rearrangement uses TRBV6-2 or TRBV6-3 and TRBJ1-5; 9 bases are a match to TRBD1. The CDR3 length is 21 residues. In germline, CDR1 is MNHEY, CDR2 SVGEGT. J lost 1 base, V lost 4 bases, and 20 bases had no gene match.

The chain couples TRBV11-2 to TRBJ1-1; the D is unclear. CDR1 SGHAT and CDR2 FQNNGV come from the germline V gene. The CDR3 spans 13 residues. V was trimmed by 5 bases and J by 4 bases, leaving 11 bases between them. In DNA, the CDR3 is TGTGCCAGCAGCCGGACTCTTCGCACTGAAGCTTTCTTT. This codes for CASSRTLRTEAFF. The full variable domain, rest sourced from reference TRBV11-2 and TRBJ1-1, is EAGVAQSPRYKIIEKRQSVAFWCNPISGHATLYWYQQILGQGPKLLIQFQNNGVVDDSQLPKDRFSAERLKGVDSTLKIQPAKLEDSAVYLCASSRTLRTEAFFGQGTRLTVV.

This clonotype was seen many times. This chain connects TRBV27 to TRBJ1-1; 10 nucleotides match TRBD1. Per the germline V gene, CDR1 is MNHEY and CDR2 is SMNVEV (reference sequence). V was pared by 5 bases and J by 7 bases, with 19 bases of the junction left unmatched. This CDR3 region has 18 residues. The CDR3 region has the DNA TGTGCCAGCAGTCCCCACGTCCATGACAGGGGGCATCGAGTTGAAGCTTTCTTT. Its protein is CASSPHVHDRGHRVEAFF.

In regard to this clonotype: An end of the junction differs from the germline gene, which may be a read error. The chain employs TRBV6-6 and TRBJ1-2; weak D call: TRBD1 (6 bases). Per germline, CDR1 MNHNY and CDR2 SVGAGI (reference sequence). This CDR3 has 19 residues. DNA of the CDR3: TGTGCCAGCAGTAACCGCTATACCCTTTATGAACAGGGAAACTATGGCGACACCTTC. This sequence encodes CASSNRYTLYEQGNYGDTF.

The sample holds many counts of this clonotype. The gene calls are TRBV30 and TRBJ1-2; D is uncertain. Per germline, CDR1 GTSNPN and CDR2 SVGIG (reference sequence). Trimming took 7 bases from V and 9 from J, leaving 15 bases between them. This CDR3 has 11 amino acids. The CDR3 is CAYLTFSSYTF. The CDR3 coding sequence is TGTGCCTACCTCACATTTTCAAGCTACACCTTC.

In this sample, this clonotype turned up many times. The rearrangement joins TRBV6-5 to TRBJ1-2; D gene ambiguous. The CDR3 runs to 14 residues. Germline V lookup: CDR1 MNHEY, CDR2 SVGAGI. V was pared by 5 bases and J by 6 bases, with 16 bases between. This CDR3 reads CASSGHSDIDGYTF. As DNA, the CDR3 is TGTGCCAGCAGTGGGCACTCTGACATCGATGGCTACACCTTC.

Of note for this clonotype: A read error may explain this, as a much larger clone is one base away. The CDR3 is CASSFSVQLNQPQHF. CDR3 coding DNA: TGTGCCAGCAGTTTTAGCGTACAGTTGAATCAGCCCCAGCATTTT. The chain combines TRBV28 with TRBJ1-5; D unclear. The ends were cut back, 3 bases at V and 4 bases at J, with 13 bases in the middle. The CDR3 length is 15 residues. From germline, CDR1 is MDHEN and CDR2 SYDVKM.

This clonotype was found many times. V usage is TRBV6-6 and J usage is TRBJ1-2; D is perhaps TRBD1 (6 bases). The V gene lost 2 bases and the J gene lost 0 bases, with 10 bases spanning the gap. CDR1 is MNHNY and CDR2 is SVGAGI in the germline V gene (reference sequence). The CDR3 spans 15 residues. CDR3 bases: TGTGCCAGCAGTTACGACAGGTCAGCTAACTATGGCTACACCTTC. Translated: CASSYDRSANYGYTF.

Ten or more counts support this clonotype. The chain recombines TRBV7-2 with TRBJ1-2; D might be TRBD1 (6 bases). V was pared by 8 bases and J by 6 bases, with 16 bases between. The CDR3 extends over 13 amino acids. The V gene's germline CDR1 is SGHTA and CDR2 FQGNSA. The CDR3 loop is CASGTTGLNGYTF. As DNA, the CDR3 is TGTGCCAGCGGAACAACAGGGCTGAATGGCTACACCTTC.

This clonotype was counted at least ten times. The gene calls are TRBV7-8 and TRBJ2-2; a possible D gene is TRBD2 (5 bases). Trimming shortened V by 5 bases and J by 4 bases, and 14 bases separated the two germline ends. The germline gives CDR1 SGHVS, CDR2 FQNEAQ. The CDR3 consists of 15 residues. The CDR3 nucleotides read TGTGCCAGCAGCCCCCAGAGCGCGGGCACCGGGGAGCTGTTTTTT. Its translation: CASSPQSAGTGELFF.